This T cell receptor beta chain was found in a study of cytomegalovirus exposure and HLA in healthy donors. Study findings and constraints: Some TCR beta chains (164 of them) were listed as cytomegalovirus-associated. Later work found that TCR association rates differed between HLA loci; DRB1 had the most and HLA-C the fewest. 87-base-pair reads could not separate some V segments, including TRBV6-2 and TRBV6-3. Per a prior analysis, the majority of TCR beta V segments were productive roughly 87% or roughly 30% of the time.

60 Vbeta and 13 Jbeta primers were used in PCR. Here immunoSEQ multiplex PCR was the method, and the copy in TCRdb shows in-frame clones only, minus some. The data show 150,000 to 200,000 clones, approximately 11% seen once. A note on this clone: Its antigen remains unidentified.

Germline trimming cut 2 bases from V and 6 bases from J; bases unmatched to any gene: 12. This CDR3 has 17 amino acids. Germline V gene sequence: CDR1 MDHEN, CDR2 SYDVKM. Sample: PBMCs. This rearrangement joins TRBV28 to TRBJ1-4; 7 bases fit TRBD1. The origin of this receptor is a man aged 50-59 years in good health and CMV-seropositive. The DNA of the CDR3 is TGTGCCAGCAGTTTAACCACCGGGACCCAGGGGGATGAAAAACTGTTTTTT. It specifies CASSLTTGTQGDEKLFF.